This T cell receptor (beta chain) was captured by sequencing in a study of blood T cell repertoires in COVID-19. Trimming took 2 bases from V and 7 from J; bases not matched to a gene: 7. This CDR3 has 15 residues. Germline CDR1 SGDLS, CDR2 YYNGEE. The authors' processing: Quantification of nucleated cells was approximated via reference gene primer amplification. Produced via immunoSEQ multiplex PCR; TCRdb's table is partial and in-frame only. That table gives V, J and clone size, and the DNA gave D and trimming. The sample records approximately 250,000 clones, 80% to 90% being singletons. The cohort comprised adults aged about 18 to 89 years residing in under 25 US areas.

This clonotype originated in a woman aged 40 to 50 who had been exposed to COVID-19. The V gene is TRBV9, the J gene TRBJ1-5; 9 bases are a match to TRBD1. The sample taken for sequencing was PBMCs or T cells enriched from blood (not recorded which). DNA of the CDR3: TGTGCCAGCAGCGTCGGGACAGGGACGGGGCAGCCCCAGCATTTT. Amino acid sequence: CASSVGTGTGQPQHF.